The rows below give T cell receptor beta chains drawn from one sample of a study of T cells in tumors after PD-1 blockade. TCRdb's table, derived via immunoSEQ multiplex PCR, lists solely in-frame clones and lacks some. The table lists 35,000 or so clones, around 78% of them singletons. The sequences come from PBMCs, collected before anti-PD-1 treatment. The receptor source for this set is a human donor with basal cell carcinoma. The CDR3 runs from the conserved cysteine through the conserved F or W. The D gene is left open where the match is weak. The size of a clone is reported for some rows only, either as once, few or many, or as a class for expanded clones.

DNA,CDR3,V,D,size,J
TGTGCCAGCAGTGAAGGGTCCTCGAGGGGCAATGAGCAGTTCTTC,CASSEGSSRGNEQFF,TRBV6-1,.,.,TRBJ2-1
TGTGCCAGCAGCCGGGGGGAACAGTCCTACGAGCAGTACTTC,CASSRGEQSYEQYF,TRBV7-8,TRBD2,.,TRBJ2-7
TGCGCCAGCAGCTTGACCACAGGGGGAACCTACGAGCAGTACTTC,CASSLTTGGTYEQYF,TRBV5-1,TRBD1,few,TRBJ2-7
TGTGCCAGCAGCTTAAACGGGGCGAGGAATGAGCAGTTCTTC,CASSLNGARNEQFF,TRBV7-2,.,.,TRBJ2-1
TGCGCCAGCAGCTCGATGACTAGCGGGGGCACAGATACGCAGTATTTT,CASSSMTSGGTDTQYF,TRBV5-1,TRBD2,.,TRBJ2-3
TGTGCCAGCAGACGGGAGGCGGGTAGGGATGAGCAGTTCTTC,CASRREAGRDEQFF,TRBV3-1/TRBV3-2,TRBD2,.,TRBJ2-1
TGTGCTAGTGGTTTGGTACTATTGCCGGTTCGAGACCAAGAGACCCAGTACTTC,CASGLVLLPVRDQETQYF,TRBV12-5,.,once,TRBJ2-5
TGCGCCAGCAGCCAAGATGGGACAGGACTAGCTAACGGGCAGTTCTTC,CASSQDGTGLANGQFF,TRBV4-3,.,.,TRBJ2-1
TGTGCCAGCAGTGAACGGGTCCTAGCGGGAGGCAACGAGCAGTACTTC,CASSERVLAGGNEQYF,TRBV2,TRBD2,.,TRBJ2-7
TGTGCCAGCAGCCGGACAGGGGGCGCGTCAGGGGCCAACGTCCTGACTTTC,CASSRTGGASGANVLTF,TRBV2,TRBD1,.,TRBJ2-6
TGTGCCAGCAGCCAGCTACAGGGGCACGAGCAGTACTTC,CASSQLQGHEQYF,TRBV7-9,TRBD1,.,TRBJ2-7
TGTGCCAGCAGCTTGCGGCCTAGCGGGAGACACGAGCAGTACTTC,CASSLRPSGRHEQYF,TRBV5-6,TRBD2,.,TRBJ2-7
TGTGCCAGCAATCCTCTGGGGGGCCAGGGGAGGACTGAAGCTTTCTTT,CASNPLGGQGRTEAFF,TRBV27,.,.,TRBJ1-1
TGTGCCAGCAGCTTGGGGGCTCGGGATGAGCAGTTCTTC,CASSLGARDEQFF,TRBV5-4,.,.,TRBJ2-1
TGTGCCAGTAGTATAGGGCCAGGCTACGAGCAGTACTTC,CASSIGPGYEQYF,TRBV19,.,.,TRBJ2-7
TGTGCCAGCAGCTTGGACGGGCCCAGATCCTACAATGAGCAGTTCTTC,CASSLDGPRSYNEQFF,TRBV7-9,.,few,TRBJ2-1
TGTGCCACCAGCAGAGATCGGCGGGGCGCCCACAATGAGCAGTTCTTC,CATSRDRRGAHNEQFF,TRBV15,.,.,TRBJ2-1
TGTGCCAGCAGTCGGGGGGGTCATGGTGTGCAGTACTTC,CASSRGGHGVQYF,TRBV12-3/TRBV12-4,TRBD2,few,TRBJ2-7
TGTGCCAGCAGCTTACAGGGGGCGCCTGGCTACACCTTC,CASSLQGAPGYTF,TRBV7-2,TRBD1,.,TRBJ1-2
TGCGCCAGCAGCCAAGGTTTAGCTAGAGGCTACGAGCAGTACTTC,CASSQGLARGYEQYF,TRBV4-3,.,once,TRBJ2-7
TGTGCCAGCAGCACCGCCGGGCCGGGGGGTTCTAGCACAGATACGCAGTATTTT,CASSTAGPGGSSTDTQYF,TRBV5-4,TRBD2,.,TRBJ2-3
TGTGCCAGCAGTGAATATCTAGGGACAGATTATGGCTACACCTTC,CASSEYLGTDYGYTF,TRBV25-1,TRBD1,.,TRBJ1-2
TGTGCCAGTAGTAGCGGACTAGAGCCAAATGAGCAGTTCTTC,CASSSGLEPNEQFF,TRBV19,TRBD2,.,TRBJ2-1
TGCGCCAGCAGCCAAGATAGACCGACAGGGGGGAACACTGAAGCTTTCTTT,CASSQDRPTGGNTEAFF,TRBV4-3,TRBD1,few,TRBJ1-1
TGTGCCAGCAGCTCAGACAGGGCCTCGGGGAAGGGCTACACCTTC,CASSSDRASGKGYTF,TRBV7-2,TRBD1,.,TRBJ1-2
TGTGCCAGCTCTCTTGGAAACACCATATATTTT,CASSLGNTIYF,TRBV6-6,.,few,TRBJ1-3
TGCGCCAGCAGCGCCGAAATTACAGGGGTTGAAGCTTTCTTT,CASSAEITGVEAFF,TRBV5-1,TRBD1,.,TRBJ1-1
TGTGCCAGCAGCTTAGGGGGGTGGAGCAATCAGCCCCAGCATTTT,CASSLGGWSNQPQHF,TRBV7-2,.,.,TRBJ1-5
TGTGCCACCACGACAAGGGCCGGCACCGGGGAGCTGTTTTTT,CATTTRAGTGELFF,TRBV6-4,.,.,TRBJ2-2
TGTGCCAGCAGCTTAGAGGACAGGGGAGTGGGCTTATTCAATCAGCCCCAGCATTTT,CASSLEDRGVGLFNQPQHF,TRBV7-6,TRBD1,.,TRBJ1-5
TGTGCCTGGAGTGTTCCGGGGGGGTTTAGCAATCAGCCCCAGCATTTT,CAWSVPGGFSNQPQHF,TRBV30,.,.,TRBJ1-5
TGTGCCAGCACCCCTGTTGCGGGGGGCCAAGGGGCCTACGAGCAGTACTTC,CASTPVAGGQGAYEQYF,TRBV7-2,TRBD2,.,TRBJ2-7
TGCGCCAGCTCCTCCACGGGAGGGAACACTGAAGCTTTCTTT,CASSSTGGNTEAFF,TRBV5-1,.,.,TRBJ1-1
TGTGCCAGCAGCCCGGGACTAGAGTACACCGGGGAGCTGTTTTTT,CASSPGLEYTGELFF,TRBV6-5,TRBD2,few,TRBJ2-2
TGTGCCAGCAGCTTAGCGGGAGGGCTGGAGACCCAGTACTTC,CASSLAGGLETQYF,TRBV11-3,TRBD2,.,TRBJ2-5
TGTGCCAGCAGCGGAGACAGACCCTCCTACGAGCAGTACTTC,CASSGDRPSYEQYF,TRBV5-6,.,.,TRBJ2-7
TGTGCCAGCAGCTTTACAGGGGGCTGGGGCTACACCTTC,CASSFTGGWGYTF,TRBV9,TRBD1,.,TRBJ1-2
TGTGCCAGCAGCCTACAGGGGGCCTCTGGCTACACCTTC,CASSLQGASGYTF,TRBV3-1/TRBV3-2,TRBD1,.,TRBJ1-2
TGTGCCAGCAGTTTCGGGACAGGGGGTCAGCCCCAGCATTTT,CASSFGTGGQPQHF,TRBV27,TRBD1,.,TRBJ1-5
TGTGCCAGCAGCCAAATTAGTGGGGTCCAGGGTCAAGAGACCCAGTACTTC,CASSQISGVQGQETQYF,TRBV14,.,.,TRBJ2-5
TGTGCCAGTAGTATAGGGCAAAGCACAGATACGCAGTATTTT,CASSIGQSTDTQYF,TRBV19,.,.,TRBJ2-3
TGTGCCAGCAGTTTGGCCTCCGGAGGGGCGGACACTGAAGCTTTCTTT,CASSLASGGADTEAFF,TRBV28,.,.,TRBJ1-1
TGTGCCACCAGCAGAGTTCGGGAGACTAGCGGGGGGGACCTAGCCAAAAACATTCAGTACTTC,CATSRVRETSGGDLAKNIQYF,TRBV15,TRBD2,.,TRBJ2-4
TGCGCCAGCAGCCAGGACAGGGGTACCTACGAGCAGTACTTC,CASSQDRGTYEQYF,TRBV5-1,TRBD1,.,TRBJ2-7
TGTGCCAGCAGCCCCCTGGGAGCGGGAGGGATTAATGAGCAGTTCTTC,CASSPLGAGGINEQFF,TRBV7-9,TRBD2,.,TRBJ2-1
TGCGCCAGCAGCACAGGGGACGAAGGAAACACCATATATTTT,CASSTGDEGNTIYF,TRBV4-3,TRBD1,.,TRBJ1-3
TGTGCCAGCAGCGGAATAGCGGGGGGGGCGAACGAGCAGTACTTC,CASSGIAGGANEQYF,TRBV2,TRBD2,.,TRBJ2-7
TGTGCCAGCAGTTACGGCTACGGAGGGGAAGCTTTCTTT,CASSYGYGGEAFF,TRBV6-5,.,few,TRBJ1-1
TGTGCCAGTAGTACCGACAGGGGAATCTCCTACGAGCAGTACTTC,CASSTDRGISYEQYF,TRBV19,TRBD1,.,TRBJ2-7
TGTGCCAGCAGCCTACAGAGGACCGGGGAGCTGTTTTTT,CASSLQRTGELFF,TRBV5-4,.,.,TRBJ2-2